This T cell receptor beta chain derives from a study of blood T cell repertoires in COVID-19. Across the study: The study drew acute and convalescent COVID-19 samples from the United States, Italy and Spain. From T cells, B-cell-depleted T cells, or PBMCs came the material, which was cDNA or gDNA.

The V gene's germline CDR1 is SGDLS and CDR2 YYNGEE. The CDR3 length is 15 residues. The J segment lost 12 bases and the V segment lost 0 bases, leaving 12 bases of the junction unmatched. In the source study's methods: Estimated nucleated cell counts came from reference gene primer amplification. The repertoire was sequenced with immunoSEQ multiplex PCR; TCRdb's copy has only in-frame clones and lacks some. The V and J calls and clone size are taken from that table; D and trimming were inferred from the DNA. The data contain approximately 150,000 clones, around 90% of them seen just once; the ten biggest clones take up about 4%.

Sequenced sample: peripheral blood. The TCR was taken from a woman in her sixties or seventies with active or convalescent COVID-19. The rearrangement links TRBV9 to TRBJ1-1; 9 nucleotides match TRBD1. In nucleotides, the CDR3 is TGTGCCAGCAGCGTAGGGATGCCGGGACAGGGTAAGACTTTCTTT. This gives the protein CASSVGMPGQGKTFF.